Given below is one T cell receptor beta chain in context. Its specificity is not known. The repertoire was sequenced with immunoSEQ multiplex PCR; TCRdb's copy has only in-frame clones and lacks some. Of 10,000 to 15,000 clones in the sample, almost 85% were seen once. The record originates from a study of memory B cells and T cells in multiple sclerosis. Study-wide results and caveats: Clone-set sizes differed between compartments, so shared clonotype counts needed normalization.

Separate sequencing covered autoproliferating (CFSE-dim) and non-proliferating (CFSE-high) T cells from stimulus-free culture. Cultures began with roughly 5x10^7 CFSE-labeled PBMCs, unstimulated for 7 to 8 days, with replicate wells pooled. CFSE at about 0.5 uM labeled the PBMCs, which were then cultured unstimulated. The V end lost 5 bases, the J end lost 0 bases, and 5 bases lay between the germline ends. CDR1 is GTSNPN and CDR2 is SVGIG in the germline V gene (reference sequence). The CDR3 has 12 amino acids. The TCR comes from a human donor with multiple sclerosis. The sequencing input was PBMCs from blood kept in culture. This chain joins TRBV30 and TRBJ1-5; the D is unclear. The CDR3 region has the DNA TGTGCCTGGGGAGATAGCAATCAGCCCCAGCATTTT. This translates into CAWGDSNQPQHF.